What follows are 14 T cell receptor beta chains derived from one specimen sequenced in a study of response to subunit inactivated influenza vaccine. Each CDR3 protein is one row after TCRdb ran MiXCR on the RT-PCR reads. This table has about 570,000 distinct CDR3 sequences, about an eighth appearing once. The specimen was PBMCs from blood, collected on the day of vaccination. The receptors derive from a man in his fifties or sixties who received an inactivated influenza vaccine.

This clonotype was counted only a few times. The chain joins TRBV2 to TRBJ2-7; the D is unclear. Germline CDR1 reads SNHLY; CDR2 reads FYNNEI. The CDR3 sequence is 15 residues long. Trimming stripped 3 bases from V and 8 bases from J, with 20 bases between. The DNA of the CDR3 is TGTGCCAGCAGTGAGGGCTTCCCAGCCCAAGGGCAGCAGTACTTC. Its protein is CASSEGFPAQGQQYF.

The chain combines TRBV5-1 with TRBJ2-1; 10 nucleotides line up with TRBD1. Germline V gives CDR1 SGHRS, CDR2 YFSETQ. Unmatched junction bases numbered 7, after V lost 7 bases and J lost 3 bases. The CDR3 runs 15 residues. The DNA for the CDR3 is TGCGCCAGCCACCCGGGACAGGGGTACTACAATGAGCAGTTCTTC. As protein: CASHPGQGYYNEQFF.

The rearrangement joins TRBV20-1 to TRBJ1-1; D is ambiguous. Trimming shortened V by 6 bases and J by 6 bases, and 17 bases separated the two germline ends. The germline CDR1 and CDR2 sequences are DFQATT and SNEGSKA (reference sequence). The CDR3 is made up of 13 amino acids. Here the CDR3 reads CSAEEYKGSEAFF. As DNA, the CDR3 is TGCAGTGCCGAAGAATATAAAGGCTCTGAAGCTTTCTTT.

This clonotype was recorded a few times. V and J are TRBV5-1 and TRBJ2-3, with a tentative D call TRBD2 (6 bases). Trimming stripped 4 bases from V and 1 base from J, with 13 bases between. Germline-derived CDR1 and CDR2 are SGHRS and YFSETQ. This CDR3 has 15 residues. CDR3 sequence reads: CASSGSGTGTDTQYF. CDR3 bases: TGCGCCAGCAGCGGATCCGGGACTGGCACAGATACGCAGTATTTT.

The rearrangement joins TRBV7-8 to TRBJ2-7; perhaps TRBD2 as D (5 bases). Trimming cost V 3 bases and J 0 bases, with 9 bases left between them. Germline-derived CDR1 and CDR2 are SGHVS and FQNEAQ. CDR3 length: 14 amino acids. Here the CDR3 reads CASSFPGSSYEQYF. CDR3 coding DNA: TGTGCCAGCAGCTTTCCGGGGTCCTCCTACGAGCAGTACTTC.

The V call is TRBV7-6, the J call TRBJ2-5, with 8 bases matching TRBD1. Germline V gene sequence: CDR1 SGHVS, CDR2 FNYEAQ. The length of the CDR3 is 14 residues. After removal of 5 bases from V and 5 bases from J, the junction contained 7 bases not matched to a gene. The CDR3 sequence: CASSPRTGWETQYF. The DNA for the CDR3 is TGTGCCAGCAGCCCGCGGACAGGGTGGGAGACCCAGTACTTC.

This clonotype was detected ten times or more. This sequence joins TRBV20-1 and TRBJ2-3; 8 bases fit TRBD2. The J segment lost 6 bases and the V segment lost 0 bases, leaving 8 bases of the junction unmatched. Germline values: CDR1 DFQATT, CDR2 SNEGSKA (reference sequence). This CDR3 has 15 amino acids. In DNA, the CDR3 is TGCAGTGCTAGAGACCCGGGACTAGGACCGGATACGCAGTATTTT. Its translation: CSARDPGLGPDTQYF.

This clonotype was counted a few times. J is TRBJ2-7 and V is TRBV29-1; tentatively, D is TRBD1 or TRBD2 (6 bases each). The CDR3 runs 14 residues. The ends were cut back, 6 bases at V and 4 bases at J, with 19 bases in the middle. In germline, CDR1 is SQVTM, CDR2 ANQGSEA. CDR3 region: CSVMSHRGGYEQYF. CDR3 coding DNA: TGCAGCGTCATGAGCCATCGAGGGGGGTACGAGCAGTACTTC.

This clonotype was seen only a few times. The chain is built from TRBV15 and TRBJ1-3, with no clear D. The CDR3 length is 17 residues. Germline V gene lookup returns CDR1 LNHNV and CDR2 YYDKDF (reference sequence). Trimming took off 1 base at V and 1 base at J, with 14 bases between the two ends. In DNA, the CDR3 is TGTGCCACCAGCAGAGCGGACCCCTTGTTTTCTGGAAACACCATATATTTT. This encodes CATSRADPLFSGNTIYF.

This clonotype has a handful of counts. This chain joins TRBV10-3 and TRBJ1-6; D might be TRBD1 (5 bases). This CDR3 contains 16 residues. Germline CDR1 reads ENHRY; CDR2 reads SYGVKD. With 2 bases removed from V and 0 bases from J, the gap between germline ends came to 8 bases. CDR3 region: CAISERGLSYNSPLHF. CDR3 bases: TGTGCCATCAGTGAGCGGGGCCTCTCCTATAATTCACCCCTCCACTTT.

This clonotype was recorded many times. An end of the junction differs from the germline gene, which may be a read error. The rearrangement uses TRBV7-7 and TRBJ2-1; 9 bases match TRBD2. The germline V gene encodes CDR1 SSHAT and CDR2 FNYEAQ (reference sequence). This CDR3 is built from 17 residues. Written as DNA, the CDR3 is TGTGCTAGCAGCGCCGGACTAGCGTCAAATTCTGGCAATGAGCAGTTCTTC. Its protein is CASSAGLASNSGNEQFF.

The table lists this clonotype with many counts. V gene TRBV28 combines with J gene TRBJ2-3, with 9 nucleotides matching TRBD2. Germline values: CDR1 MDHEN, CDR2 SYDVKM. J gave up 3 bases and V 5 bases, and 9 bases lay outside the gene matches. The CDR3 is 16 residues long. In nucleotides, the CDR3 is TGTGCCAGCAGTATTCCGGGACTAGCAGAGACAGATACGCAGTATTTT. This codes for CASSIPGLAETDTQYF.

This clonotype has a handful of counts. The V gene is TRBV20-1, the J gene TRBJ2-2; 11 positions agree with TRBD2. CDR3 length: 14 residues. The junction had 4 bases not matched to a gene; V was cut back by 2 bases and J by 8 bases. From germline, CDR1 is DFQATT and CDR2 SNEGSKA (reference sequence). CDR3 DNA: TGCAGTGCTAGAAATCGACTAGCGGGAGGGGAGCTGTTTTTT. Its translation is CSARNRLAGGELFF.

The chain joins TRBV7-8 to TRBJ2-7; 12 nucleotides match TRBD1. The junction had 3 bases not matched to a gene; V was cut back by 5 bases and J by 4 bases. The CDR3 is made up of 14 amino acids. Germline V gene sequence: CDR1 SGHVS, CDR2 FQNEAQ. The CDR3 coding sequence is TGTGCCAGCAGCATGGGACAGGGGGCGTACGAGCAGTACTTC. Translating gives CASSMGQGAYEQYF.